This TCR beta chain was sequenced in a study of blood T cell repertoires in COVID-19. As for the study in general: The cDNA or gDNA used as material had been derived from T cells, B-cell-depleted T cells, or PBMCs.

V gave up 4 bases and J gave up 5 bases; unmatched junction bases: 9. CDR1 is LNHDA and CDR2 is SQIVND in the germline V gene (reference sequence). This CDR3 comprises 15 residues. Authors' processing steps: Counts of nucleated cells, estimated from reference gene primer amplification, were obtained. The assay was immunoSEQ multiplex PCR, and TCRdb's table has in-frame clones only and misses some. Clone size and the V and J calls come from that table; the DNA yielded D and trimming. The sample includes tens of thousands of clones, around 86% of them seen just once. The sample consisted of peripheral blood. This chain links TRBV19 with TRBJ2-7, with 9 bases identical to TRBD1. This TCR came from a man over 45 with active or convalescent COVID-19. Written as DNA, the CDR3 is TGTGCCAGTAGTAGAGGGGGACAGGGTTATAACGAGCAGTACTTC. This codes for CASSRGGQGYNEQYF.